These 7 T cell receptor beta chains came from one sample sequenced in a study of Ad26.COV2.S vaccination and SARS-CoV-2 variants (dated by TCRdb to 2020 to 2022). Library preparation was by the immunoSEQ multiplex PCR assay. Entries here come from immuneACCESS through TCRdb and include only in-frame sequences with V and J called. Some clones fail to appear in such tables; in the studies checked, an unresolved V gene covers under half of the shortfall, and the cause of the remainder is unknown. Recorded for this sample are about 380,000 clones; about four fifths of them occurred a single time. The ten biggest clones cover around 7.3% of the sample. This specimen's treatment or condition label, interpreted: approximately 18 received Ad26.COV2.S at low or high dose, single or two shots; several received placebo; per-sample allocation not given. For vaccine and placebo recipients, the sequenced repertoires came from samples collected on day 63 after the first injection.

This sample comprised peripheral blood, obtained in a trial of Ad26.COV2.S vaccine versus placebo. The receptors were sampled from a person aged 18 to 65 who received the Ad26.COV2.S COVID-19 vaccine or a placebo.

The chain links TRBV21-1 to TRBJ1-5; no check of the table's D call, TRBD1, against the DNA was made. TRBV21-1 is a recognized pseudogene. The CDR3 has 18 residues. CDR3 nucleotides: TGTGCCAGCAGCCCCCGGGACAGGGGCTCCCATAGCAATCAGCCCCAGCATTTT. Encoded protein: CASSPRDRGSHSNQPQHF.

CDR3 nucleotide sequence: TGTGCCGGAGAAACGGGACTAGTTAGCTACAATGAGCAGTTCTTC. Its translation: CAGETGLVSYNEQFF. The rearrangement links TRBV6-5 to TRBJ2-1; 8 bases are shared with TRBD2. This CDR3 is built from 15 residues. CDR1 and CDR2 (germline): MNHEY, SVGAGI. The V and J ends lost 11 bases and 3 bases, in that order; junction bases with no gene match: 12.

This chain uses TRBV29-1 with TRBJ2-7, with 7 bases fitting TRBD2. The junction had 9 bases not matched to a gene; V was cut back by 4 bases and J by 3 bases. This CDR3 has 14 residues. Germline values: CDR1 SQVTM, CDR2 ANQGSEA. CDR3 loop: CSVGASGVLYEQYF. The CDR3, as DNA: TGCAGCGTTGGGGCAAGCGGGGTACTCTACGAGCAGTACTTC.

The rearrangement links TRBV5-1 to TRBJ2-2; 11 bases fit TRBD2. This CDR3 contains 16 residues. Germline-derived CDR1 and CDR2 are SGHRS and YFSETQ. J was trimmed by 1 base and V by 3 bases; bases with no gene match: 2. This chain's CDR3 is CASSYLAGGNTGELFF. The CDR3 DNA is TGCGCCAGCAGCTATCTAGCGGGGGGGAACACCGGGGAGCTGTTTTTT.

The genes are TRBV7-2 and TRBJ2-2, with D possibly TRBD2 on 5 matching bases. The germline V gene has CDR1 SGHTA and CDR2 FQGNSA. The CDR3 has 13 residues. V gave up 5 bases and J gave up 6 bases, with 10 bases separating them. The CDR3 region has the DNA TGTGCCAGCAGCGGAGGATATGCCGGGGAGCTGTTTTTT. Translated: CASSGGYAGELFF.

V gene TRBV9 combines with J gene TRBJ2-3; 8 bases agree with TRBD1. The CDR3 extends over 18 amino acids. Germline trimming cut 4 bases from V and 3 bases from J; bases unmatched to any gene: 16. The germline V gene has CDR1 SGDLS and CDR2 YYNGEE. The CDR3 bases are TGTGCCAGCAGCTTACGACTTGGGCAGGGGGCAAGAACAGATACGCAGTATTTT. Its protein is CASSLRLGQGARTDTQYF.

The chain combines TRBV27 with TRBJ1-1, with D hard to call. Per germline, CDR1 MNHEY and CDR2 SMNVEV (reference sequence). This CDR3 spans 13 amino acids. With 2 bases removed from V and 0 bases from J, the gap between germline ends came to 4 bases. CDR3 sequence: CASSLRMNTEAFF. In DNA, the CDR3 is TGTGCCAGCAGTTTAAGGATGAACACTGAAGCTTTCTTT.